This T cell receptor beta chain was sequenced during a study of Ad26.COV2.S vaccination and SARS-CoV-2 variants. The CDR3 loop spans 14 amino acids. CDR1 is MNHEY, CDR2 SVGEGT, per germline. V lost 2 bases, J lost 11 bases, and 16 bases lay in between. Treatment described: some 20 received Ad26.COV2.S at low or high dose, single or two shots; several received placebo; per-sample allocation not given. Day 63 after the first vaccine or placebo injection was the time point for sampling. This Boston cohort included adults aged 18-55 years. Produced via immunoSEQ multiplex PCR; TCRdb's table is partial and in-frame only. Of about 350,000 clones in the sample, about nine tenths are singletons; the top ten hold 6.4%.

The sample in question was peripheral blood, obtained in a trial of Ad26.COV2.S vaccine versus placebo. V and J are TRBV6-2 or TRBV6-3 and TRBJ1-5; D gene unclear. This receptor was identified in a person between 18 and 65 years old who received the Ad26.COV2.S COVID-19 vaccine or a placebo. The chain's CDR3 is CASSYPSSRLAQHF. The CDR3 nucleotides are TGTGCCAGCAGTTACCCTTCTTCCAGGTTGGCCCAGCATTTT.